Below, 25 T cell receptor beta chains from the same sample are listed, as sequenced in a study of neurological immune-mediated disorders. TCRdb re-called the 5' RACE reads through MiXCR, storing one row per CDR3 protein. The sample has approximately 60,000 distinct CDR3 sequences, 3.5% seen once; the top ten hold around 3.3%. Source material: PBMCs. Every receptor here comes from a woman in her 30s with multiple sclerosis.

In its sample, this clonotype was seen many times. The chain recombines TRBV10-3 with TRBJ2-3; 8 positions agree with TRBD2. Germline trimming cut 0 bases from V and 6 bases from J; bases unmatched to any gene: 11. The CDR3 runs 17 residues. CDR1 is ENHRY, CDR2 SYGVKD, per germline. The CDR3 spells CAISESGGLAGADTQYF. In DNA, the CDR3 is TGTGCCATCAGTGAGTCGGGGGGGCTAGCGGGTGCCGATACGCAGTATTTT.

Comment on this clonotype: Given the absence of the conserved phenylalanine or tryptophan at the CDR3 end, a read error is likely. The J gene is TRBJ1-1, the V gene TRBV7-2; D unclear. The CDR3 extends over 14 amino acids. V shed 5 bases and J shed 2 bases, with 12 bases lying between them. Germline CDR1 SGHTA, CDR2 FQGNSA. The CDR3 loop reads CASSPLVLNTEAFN. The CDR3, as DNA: TGTGCCAGCAGCCCCTTGGTACTCAACACTGAAGCTTTCAAT.

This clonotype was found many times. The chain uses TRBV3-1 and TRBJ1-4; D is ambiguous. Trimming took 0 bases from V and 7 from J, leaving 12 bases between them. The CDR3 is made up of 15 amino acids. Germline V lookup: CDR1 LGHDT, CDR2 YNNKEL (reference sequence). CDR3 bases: TGTGCCAGCAGCCAAGATCCGGAGTTCCGTGAAAAACTGTTTTTT. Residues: CASSQDPEFREKLFF.

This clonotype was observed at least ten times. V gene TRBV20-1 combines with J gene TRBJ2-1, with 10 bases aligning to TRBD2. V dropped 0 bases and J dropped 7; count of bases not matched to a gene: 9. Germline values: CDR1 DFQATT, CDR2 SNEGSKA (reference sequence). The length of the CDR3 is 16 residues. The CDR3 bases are TGCAGTGCTAGAGAACTAGCGGGATCCTCAAGGAATGAGCAGTTCTTC. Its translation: CSARELAGSSRNEQFF.

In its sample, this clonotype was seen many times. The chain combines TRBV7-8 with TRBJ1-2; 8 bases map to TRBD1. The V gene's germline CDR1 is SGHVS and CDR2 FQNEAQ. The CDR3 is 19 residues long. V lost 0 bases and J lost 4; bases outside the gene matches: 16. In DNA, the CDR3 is TGTGCCAGCAGCTTAGCCCGATTACCCGGGACAGGAATTTTCTATGGCTACACCTTC. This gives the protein CASSLARLPGTGIFYGYTF.

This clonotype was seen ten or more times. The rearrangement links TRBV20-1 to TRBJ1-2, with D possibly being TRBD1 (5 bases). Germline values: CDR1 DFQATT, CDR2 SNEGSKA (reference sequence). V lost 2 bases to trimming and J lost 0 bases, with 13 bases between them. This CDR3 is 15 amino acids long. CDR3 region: CSARYGQGANYGYTF. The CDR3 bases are TGCAGTGCTAGATACGGGCAGGGCGCTAACTATGGCTACACCTTC.

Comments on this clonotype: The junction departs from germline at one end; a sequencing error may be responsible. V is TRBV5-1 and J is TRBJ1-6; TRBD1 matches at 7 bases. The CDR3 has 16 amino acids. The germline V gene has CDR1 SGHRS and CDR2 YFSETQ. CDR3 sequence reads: CASSLMTGQENSPLNF. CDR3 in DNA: TGCGCCAGCAGCTTGATGACAGGGCAAGAAAATTCACCCCTCAACTTT.

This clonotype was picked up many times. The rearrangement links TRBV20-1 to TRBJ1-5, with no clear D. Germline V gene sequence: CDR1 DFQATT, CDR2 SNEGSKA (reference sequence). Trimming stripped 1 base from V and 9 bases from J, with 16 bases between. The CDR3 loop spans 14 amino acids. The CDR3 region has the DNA TGCAGTGCTAGAGCGTTTAACACGGAGAGGCCCCAGCATTTT. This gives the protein CSARAFNTERPQHF.

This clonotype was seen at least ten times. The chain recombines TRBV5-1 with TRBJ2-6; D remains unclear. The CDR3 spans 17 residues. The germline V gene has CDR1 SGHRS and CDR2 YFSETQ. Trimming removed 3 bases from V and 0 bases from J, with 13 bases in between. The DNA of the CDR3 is TGCGCCAGCAGCTGGACCTCCTTGGACTCTGGGGCCAACGTCCTGACTTTC. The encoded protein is CASSWTSLDSGANVLTF.

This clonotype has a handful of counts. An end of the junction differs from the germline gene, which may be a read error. The CDR3, as DNA: TGTGCCAGCTCACCAGAAGGACAGGGTTCTAATCAGCCCCAGAATTTT. This translates into CASSPEGQGSNQPQNF. The rearrangement uses TRBV18 and TRBJ1-5; TRBD1 matches 8 bases. CDR1 is KGHSH, CDR2 LQKENI, per germline. The CDR3 spans 16 residues. Filled out from reference TRBV18 and TRBJ1-5, the complete variable domain reads NAGVMQNPRHLVRRRGQEARLRCSPMKGHSHVYWYRQLPEEGLKFMVYLQKENIIDESGMPKERFSAEFPKEGPSILRIQQVVRGDSAAYFCASSPEGQGSNQPQNFGDGTRLSIL.

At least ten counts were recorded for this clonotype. CDR3 sequence: CASSLGTGGSNTGELFF. In DNA, the CDR3 is TGCGCCAGCAGCCTGGGGACAGGGGGCTCGAACACCGGGGAGCTGTTTTTT. The chain couples TRBV5-1 to TRBJ2-2, with 12 nucleotides matching TRBD1. The CDR3 extends over 17 amino acids. The J segment lost 0 bases and the V segment lost 4 bases, leaving 4 bases of the junction unmatched. Germline V gives CDR1 SGHRS, CDR2 YFSETQ.

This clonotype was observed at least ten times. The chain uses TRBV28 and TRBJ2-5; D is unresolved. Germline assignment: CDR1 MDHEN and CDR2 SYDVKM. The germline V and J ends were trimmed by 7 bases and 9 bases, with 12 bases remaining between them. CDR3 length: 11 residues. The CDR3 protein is CASTNLFAQYF. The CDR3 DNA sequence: TGTGCCAGCACCAACCTCTTCGCCCAGTACTTC.

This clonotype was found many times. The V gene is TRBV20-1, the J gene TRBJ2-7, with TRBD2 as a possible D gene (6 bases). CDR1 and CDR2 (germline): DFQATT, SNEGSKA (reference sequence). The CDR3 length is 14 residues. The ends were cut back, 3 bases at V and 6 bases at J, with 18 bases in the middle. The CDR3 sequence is CSASHSGVGVEQYF. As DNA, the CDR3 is TGCAGTGCTAGTCATTCGGGGGTCGGAGTCGAGCAGTACTTC.

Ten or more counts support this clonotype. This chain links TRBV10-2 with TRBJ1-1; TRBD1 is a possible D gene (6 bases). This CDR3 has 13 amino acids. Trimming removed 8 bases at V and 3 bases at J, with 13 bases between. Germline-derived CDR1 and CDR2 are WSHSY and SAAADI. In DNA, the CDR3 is TGCGCCAGCCGGTGGAACAGGGACACTGAAGCTTTCTTT. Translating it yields CASRWNRDTEAFF.

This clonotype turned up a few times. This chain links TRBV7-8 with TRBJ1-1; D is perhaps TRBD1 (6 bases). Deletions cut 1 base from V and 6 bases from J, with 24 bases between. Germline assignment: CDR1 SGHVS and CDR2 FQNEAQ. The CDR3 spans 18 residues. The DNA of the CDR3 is TGTGCCAGCAGCTTAGTCCCTGCAACAGGGAGCTTTCCATCTGAAGCTTTCTTT. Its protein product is CASSLVPATGSFPSEAFF.

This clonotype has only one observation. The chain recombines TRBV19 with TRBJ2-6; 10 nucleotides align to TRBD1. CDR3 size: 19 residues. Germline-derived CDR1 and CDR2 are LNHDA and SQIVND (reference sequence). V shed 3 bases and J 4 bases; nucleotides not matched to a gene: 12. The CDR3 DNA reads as TGTGCCAGTAGTATCCTGTGGGGACAGGGGCCCGGGGGGGCCAACGTCCTGACTTTC. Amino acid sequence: CASSILWGQGPGGANVLTF.

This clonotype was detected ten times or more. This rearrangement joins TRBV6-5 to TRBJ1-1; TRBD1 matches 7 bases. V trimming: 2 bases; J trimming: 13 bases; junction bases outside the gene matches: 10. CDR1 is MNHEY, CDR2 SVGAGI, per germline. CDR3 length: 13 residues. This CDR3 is CASSYPQTGAVFF. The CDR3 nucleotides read TGTGCCAGCAGTTACCCCCAAACAGGGGCTGTTTTCTTT.

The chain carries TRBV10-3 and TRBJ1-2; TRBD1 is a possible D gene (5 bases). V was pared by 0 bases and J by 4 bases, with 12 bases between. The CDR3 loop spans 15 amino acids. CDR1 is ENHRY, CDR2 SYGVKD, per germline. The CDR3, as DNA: TGTGCCATCAGTGAGTCGAAGCAGGGAACCTATGGCTACACCTTC. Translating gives CAISESKQGTYGYTF.

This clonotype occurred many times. The chain's CDR3 is CSAKTDRSYEQYF. CDR3 nucleotides: TGCAGTGCAAAAACGGACAGATCCTACGAGCAGTACTTC. V gene TRBV20-1 combines with J gene TRBJ2-7, with D maybe TRBD1 (6 bases). Germline CDR1 is DFQATT and CDR2 is SNEGSKA (reference sequence). This CDR3 has 13 amino acids. V was clipped by 6 bases and J by 1 base, with 13 bases between them.

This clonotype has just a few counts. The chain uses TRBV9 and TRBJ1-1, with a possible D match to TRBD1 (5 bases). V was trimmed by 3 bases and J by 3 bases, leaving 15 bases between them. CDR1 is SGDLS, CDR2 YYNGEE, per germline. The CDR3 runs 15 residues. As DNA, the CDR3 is TGTGCCAGCAGCGGACCCGTAACGGGGCACACTGAAGCTTTCTTT. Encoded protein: CASSGPVTGHTEAFF.

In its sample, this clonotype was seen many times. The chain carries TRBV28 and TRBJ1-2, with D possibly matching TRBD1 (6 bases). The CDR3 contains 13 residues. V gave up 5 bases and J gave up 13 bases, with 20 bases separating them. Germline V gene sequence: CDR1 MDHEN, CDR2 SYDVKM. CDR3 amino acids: CASSAGTRTSSTF. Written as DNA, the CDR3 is TGTGCCAGCAGTGCCGGGACACGTACTTCATCCACCTTC.

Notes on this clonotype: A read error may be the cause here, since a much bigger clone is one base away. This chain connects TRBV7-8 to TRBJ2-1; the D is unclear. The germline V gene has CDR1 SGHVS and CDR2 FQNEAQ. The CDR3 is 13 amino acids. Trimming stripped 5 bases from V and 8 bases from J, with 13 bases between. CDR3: CASSLPSRDEQFF. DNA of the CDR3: TGTGCCAGCAGCCTACCAAGCCGAGATGAGCAGTTCTTC.

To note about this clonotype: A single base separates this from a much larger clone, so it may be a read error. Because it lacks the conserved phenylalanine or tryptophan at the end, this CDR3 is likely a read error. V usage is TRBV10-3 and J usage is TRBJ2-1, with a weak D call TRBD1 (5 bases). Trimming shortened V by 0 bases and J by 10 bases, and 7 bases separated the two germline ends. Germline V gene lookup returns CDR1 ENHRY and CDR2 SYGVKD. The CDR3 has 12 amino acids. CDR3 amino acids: CAISESGREQFI. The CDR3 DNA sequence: TGTGCCATCAGTGAGTCGGGGCGGGAGCAGTTCATC.

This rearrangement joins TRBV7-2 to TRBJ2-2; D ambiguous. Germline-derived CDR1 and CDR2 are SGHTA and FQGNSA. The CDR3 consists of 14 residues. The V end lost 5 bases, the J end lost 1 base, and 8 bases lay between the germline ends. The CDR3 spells CASSTHWNTGELFF. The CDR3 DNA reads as TGTGCCAGCAGCACCCACTGGAACACCGGGGAGCTGTTTTTT.

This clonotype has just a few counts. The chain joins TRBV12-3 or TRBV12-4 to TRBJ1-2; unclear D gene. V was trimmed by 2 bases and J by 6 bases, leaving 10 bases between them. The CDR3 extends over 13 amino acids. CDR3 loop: CASSLLGKNGYTF. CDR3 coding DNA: TGTGCCAGCAGTTTATTGGGAAAGAATGGCTACACCTTC.